The 26 T cell receptor beta chains listed next were all sequenced from one sample in a study of type 1 and type 2 diabetes patients. PCR was run on genomic DNA. A primer set of 30 forward and 13 reverse primers amplified the CDR3. TCRdb ran MiXCR on the multiplex PCR reads and lists one entry per CDR3 protein. The sample records fewer than 350,000 distinct CDR3 sequences, around 47% being singletons. Input material: peripheral blood mononuclear cells (PBMCs). These receptors all stem from a man aged 18-30 years with type 2 diabetes.

The V and J genes are TRBV15 and TRBJ1-1; D not certain. The CDR3 is 16 residues long. The V end lost 5 bases, the J end lost 2 bases, and 18 bases lay between the germline ends. Germline CDR1 reads LNHNV; CDR2 reads YYDKDF (reference sequence). CDR3 coding DNA: TGTGCCACCAGCCCCCTCCCGGCTTCTATAAACACTGAAGCTTTCTTT. It translates to CATSPLPASINTEAFF. The entire variable domain, with the rest obtained from reference TRBV15 and TRBJ1-1, is as follows: DAMVIQNPRYQVTQFGKPVTLSCSQTLNHNVMYWYQQKSSQAPKLLFHYYDKDFNNEADTPDNFQSRRPNTSFCFLDIRSPGLGDTAMYLCATSPLPASINTEAFFGQGTRLTVV.

The genes are TRBV4-1 and TRBJ2-3; D remains ambiguous. V was clipped by 1 base and J by 6 bases, with 8 bases between them. The length of the CDR3 is 13 residues. Per the germline V gene, CDR1 is MGHRA and CDR2 is YSYEKL. CDR3 region: CASSQGGKDTQYF. The CDR3 coding sequence is TGCGCCAGCAGCCAAGGTGGGAAGGATACGCAGTATTTT.

The genes are TRBV7-2 and TRBJ2-1; the D gene is possibly TRBD2 (6 bases). There are 16 residues in the CDR3. V was pared by 5 bases and J by 5 bases, with 19 bases between. Germline V gene lookup returns CDR1 SGHTA and CDR2 FQGNSA. This chain's CDR3 is CASSHPGTSGDNEQFF. The CDR3, as DNA: TGTGCCAGCAGCCACCCCGGGACCTCGGGGGACAATGAGCAGTTCTTC.

This clonotype has just a few counts. The J gene is TRBJ2-5, the V gene TRBV15; D uncertain. The CDR3 sequence is 19 residues long. Trimming pared 0 bases from V and 0 bases from J, leaving 20 bases between. In germline, CDR1 is LNHNV, CDR2 YYDKDF (reference sequence). The CDR3 DNA reads as TGTGCCACCAGCAGAGAAGGGTCAGGCGAGGTCGTGTACCAAGAGACCCAGTACTTC. Residues: CATSREGSGEVVYQETQYF.

The chain recombines TRBV14 with TRBJ2-1, with TRBD2 matching 14 bases. V lost 1 base and J lost 3; bases outside the gene matches: 8. The CDR3 is made up of 19 amino acids. Germline V gene sequence: CDR1 SGHDN, CDR2 FVKESK. This CDR3 reads CASSQGPGTSGSFYNEQFF. In DNA form, the CDR3 reads TGTGCCAGCAGCCAAGGACCCGGGACTAGCGGGAGTTTCTACAATGAGCAGTTCTTC.

V is TRBV4-1 and J is TRBJ2-5; 12 nucleotides align to TRBD2. CDR1 is MGHRA and CDR2 is YSYEKL in the germline V gene. The CDR3 runs to 18 residues. V shed 5 bases and J 2 bases; nucleotides not matched to a gene: 12. CDR3 in DNA: TGCGCCAGCAGCTACTCGGACTTAACTAGCGGGGGGCAAGAGACCCAGTACTTC. Translated, it gives CASSYSDLTSGGQETQYF.

In its sample, this clonotype was seen a few times. CDR3 region: CAWGRGVEQYF. The CDR3 DNA is TGTGCCTGGGGACGGGGGGTTGAGCAGTACTTC. The rearrangement links TRBV30 to TRBJ2-7, with 7 bases that match TRBD2. This CDR3 spans 11 amino acids. Germline V gives CDR1 GTSNPN, CDR2 SVGIG (reference sequence). V trimming: 5 bases; J trimming: 7 bases; junction bases outside the gene matches: 5.

The chain uses TRBV29-1 and TRBJ2-1, with no clear D. The CDR3 has 13 residues. Germline values: CDR1 SQVTM, CDR2 ANQGSEA. Trimming removed 1 base at V and 0 bases at J, with 4 bases between. The CDR3 here is CSVEADSYNEQFF. The CDR3 DNA sequence: TGCAGCGTTGAAGCGGACTCCTACAATGAGCAGTTCTTC.

V gene TRBV11-2 combines with J gene TRBJ1-5; no clear D gene. The CDR3 is 14 amino acids. Germline V gene data show CDR1 as SGHAT and CDR2 as FQNNGV. The ends were cut back, 0 bases at V and 6 bases at J, with 9 bases in the middle. The CDR3 sequence: CASSLDISFQPQHF. DNA for the CDR3: TGTGCCAGCAGCTTAGACATCTCTTTTCAGCCCCAGCATTTT.

The sample holds a few counts of this clonotype. This rearrangement joins TRBV7-8 to TRBJ2-1, with D possibly TRBD2 on 5 matching bases. Germline-derived CDR1 and CDR2 are SGHVS and FQNEAQ. Trimming cost V 5 bases and J 6 bases, with 8 bases left between them. This CDR3 region has 12 residues. In nucleotides, the CDR3 is TGTGCCAGCAGCGTCACTAGCAATGAGCAGTTCTTC. As protein: CASSVTSNEQFF.

Only one count was recorded for this clonotype. With a much larger clone just one base away, this may be a read error. This chain uses TRBV10-3 with TRBJ1-2, with D perhaps matching TRBD1 (5 bases). The germline V gene encodes CDR1 ENHRY and CDR2 SYGVKD. This CDR3 spans 12 amino acids. This chain's CDR3 is CAIQPGNHGYTF. In DNA, the CDR3 is TGTGCTATTCAGCCAGGGAACCATGGCTACACCTTC.

The chain carries TRBV19 and TRBJ2-1; 7 positions agree with TRBD1. The CDR3 has 14 residues. Per the germline V gene, CDR1 is LNHDA and CDR2 is SQIVND (reference sequence). V gave up 10 bases and J gave up 0 bases; unmatched junction bases: 6. The CDR3 is CATEDRASYNEQFF. In DNA form, the CDR3 reads TGTGCCACGGAAGACAGGGCCTCCTACAATGAGCAGTTCTTC.

The chain couples TRBV29-1 to TRBJ1-1; no definite D call. The CDR3 consists of 11 residues. V lost 1 base and J lost 2, with 2 bases in between. The germline gives CDR1 SQVTM, CDR2 ANQGSEA. Written as DNA, the CDR3 is TGCAGCGTTGAAGCAAACACTGAAGCTTTCTTT. Translation gives CSVEANTEAFF.

This clonotype occurred a few times. The J gene is TRBJ1-2, the V gene TRBV5-1, with D possibly TRBD1 on 6 matching bases. The CDR3 spans 17 residues. Trimming shortened V by 1 base and J by 5 bases, and 21 bases separated the two germline ends. Per the germline V gene, CDR1 is SGHRS and CDR2 is YFSETQ. The CDR3 here is CASSLTFETGALYGYTF. The CDR3 DNA sequence: TGCGCCAGCAGCTTGACCTTTGAGACAGGCGCTCTGTATGGCTACACCTTC.

CDR3: CASTDGRRGSNQPQHF. The CDR3 bases are TGTGCCAGCACCGACGGACGCCGCGGGAGCAATCAGCCCCAGCATTTT. This chain links TRBV12-3 or TRBV12-4 with TRBJ1-5; D ambiguous. The CDR3 loop spans 16 amino acids. Between the trimmed V and J ends, which lost 7 bases and 1 base, there was a span of 17 bases.

This clonotype appeared a single time. The chain links TRBV2 to TRBJ1-5; D is ambiguous. From germline, CDR1 is SNHLY and CDR2 FYNNEI. There are 15 residues in the CDR3. V was cut by 6 bases and J by 3 bases, with 15 bases left in between. The CDR3 loop is CASSPRWQNNQPQHF. The CDR3, as DNA: TGTGCCAGCAGCCCCCGGTGGCAGAACAATCAGCCCCAGCATTTT.

The chain combines TRBV14 with TRBJ1-3, with D tentatively TRBD1 (5 bases). The germline V gene has CDR1 SGHDN and CDR2 FVKESK. The CDR3 runs 16 residues. V was pared by 1 base and J by 5 bases, with 15 bases between. This chain's CDR3 is CASSQVTGASRNTIYF. The CDR3 region has the DNA TGTGCCAGCAGCCAAGTTACAGGAGCAAGCAGAAACACCATATATTTT.

This clonotype has a handful of counts. The chain links TRBV11-2 to TRBJ2-5; D gene ambiguous. Germline assignment: CDR1 SGHAT and CDR2 FQNNGV. This CDR3 is 15 amino acids long. V was pared by 3 bases and J by 4 bases, with 15 bases between. The CDR3 spells CASSFVGSLVETQYF. In DNA, the CDR3 is TGTGCCAGCAGCTTCGTAGGCAGTTTAGTAGAGACCCAGTACTTC.

The chain links TRBV7-2 to TRBJ2-7, with 10 bases aligning to TRBD1. This CDR3 is built from 14 residues. Per the germline V gene, CDR1 is SGHTA and CDR2 is FQGNSA. With 5 bases clipped from V and 5 bases from J, the junction kept 6 bases outside the gene matches. CDR3 DNA sequence: TGTGCCAGCAGCCCGCGACAGGGGGCCCACGAGCAGTACTTC. As protein: CASSPRQGAHEQYF.

The J gene is TRBJ2-7, the V gene TRBV20-1; 7 bases are shared with TRBD2. The CDR3 runs to 16 residues. Germline V gives CDR1 DFQATT, CDR2 SNEGSKA (reference sequence). V gave up 5 bases and J gave up 1 base; unmatched junction bases: 14. CDR3 residues: CSASGVVGGSSYEQYF. In DNA, the CDR3 is TGCAGTGCTTCCGGGGTCGTGGGCGGGAGTTCCTACGAGCAGTACTTC.

With regard to this clonotype: A much bigger clone sits one base away, suggesting this may be a read error. This chain uses TRBV7-3 with TRBJ1-1; D call uncertain. The CDR3 extends over 15 amino acids. Germline values: CDR1 SGHTA, CDR2 FQGTGA. The CDR3 DNA reads TGTGCCAGCAGCTTAGAAGGTGGTGGGAACACTAAAGCTTTCTTT. Translation: CASSLEGGGNTKAFF.

V and J are TRBV20-1 and TRBJ2-3; TRBD2 is a possible D gene (6 bases). Germline assignment: CDR1 DFQATT and CDR2 SNEGSKA (reference sequence). Trimming stripped 3 bases from V and 1 base from J, with 8 bases between. The CDR3 has 13 residues. The CDR3 DNA sequence: TGCAGTGCTAGCTCGGGGGGCACAGATACGCAGTATTTT. Protein product: CSASSGGTDTQYF.

The chain combines TRBV19 with TRBJ2-1, with 9 bases that match TRBD2. Germline trimming cut 7 bases from V and 7 bases from J; bases unmatched to any gene: 11. Looked up from germline, CDR1 is LNHDA and CDR2 is SQIVND (reference sequence). The CDR3 has 15 residues. The CDR3 nucleotides are TGTGCCAGTAACGAAGGCGGGAGGGCTTCAAATGAGCAGTTCTTC. This codes for CASNEGGRASNEQFF.

For this clonotype: It is likely a read error, because the conserved phenylalanine at the end of the CDR3 is missing. This chain joins TRBV2 and TRBJ1-6; D uncertain. Germline CDR1 SNHLY, CDR2 FYNNEI. This CDR3 comprises 15 residues. Trimming stripped 4 bases from V and 0 bases from J, with 7 bases between. In DNA, the CDR3 is TGTGCCAGCAGTGTGGGGAGCTCCTATAATTCACCCCTCCACCTT. It encodes CASSVGSSYNSPLHL.

This clonotype was observed a few times. The chain recombines TRBV30 with TRBJ2-2; perhaps D is TRBD1 or TRBD2 (6 bases each). Germline loops: CDR1 GTSNPN, CDR2 SVGIG (reference sequence). The CDR3 consists of 13 residues. CDR3 coding DNA: TGTGGGAGGGGGGAAGAGAACACCGGGGAGCTGTTTTTT. Encoded protein: CGRGEENTGELFF.

V gene TRBV12-3 or TRBV12-4 combines with J gene TRBJ1-1; D ambiguous. CDR3 length: 12 amino acids. V lost 9 bases, J lost 1 base, and 9 bases lay in between. DNA of the CDR3: TGTGCCAGTCAGGACGGGAACACTGAAGCTTTCTTT. This translates into CASQDGNTEAFF.